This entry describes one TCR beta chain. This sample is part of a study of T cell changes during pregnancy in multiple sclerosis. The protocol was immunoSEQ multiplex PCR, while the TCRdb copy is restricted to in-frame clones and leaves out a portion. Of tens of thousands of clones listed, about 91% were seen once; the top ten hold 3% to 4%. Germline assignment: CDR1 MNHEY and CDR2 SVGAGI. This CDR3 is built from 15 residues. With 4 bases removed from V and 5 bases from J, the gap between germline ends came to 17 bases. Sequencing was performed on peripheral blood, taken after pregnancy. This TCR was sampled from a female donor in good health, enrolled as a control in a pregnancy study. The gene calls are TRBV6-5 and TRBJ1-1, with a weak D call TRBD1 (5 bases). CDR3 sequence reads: CASSFLLGVGTEAFF. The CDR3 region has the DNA TGTGCCAGCAGTTTCTTATTAGGGGTAGGAACTGAAGCTTTCTTT.